This T cell receptor (beta chain) was recorded in a study of molecular identifiers for immune sequencing clone quantification. Study findings and constraints: Clones that exceeded 20 RNA copies held over 99% of effector molecules, yet under 1% in naive cells.

Libraries used about 19,000 to 1,000,000 sorted naive CD8 T cells and 10%, 30% or 50% RNA input. Naive CD8 T cells were picked out by sorting for CD8+CD4-CCR7+CD45RA+. A word on this clonotype: The target antigen is unknown. Just one base apart from a much larger clone, this may be a read error.

Previously described methods and listed TCR primers were used for bulk TCR libraries. TCRdb re-called the PCR reads with MiXCR, one entry per CDR3 protein. The sample has approximately 590,000 distinct CDR3 sequences, 25% seen once. The TCR was taken from a human donor in good health. Some libraries in this study had Jurkat cell RNA spiked in. The material sequenced was naive CD8+ T cells from blood, with Jurkat cell RNA spiked in. The subset was: FACS-sorted CD8+CD4-CCR7+CD45RA+ naive T cells.

The CDR3, as DNA: TGTGCCAGCAGCATACAGGAGAACTCTGAAGCTTTCTTT. It translates to CASSIQENSEAFF. This rearrangement joins TRBV27 to TRBJ1-1; TRBD1 is a possible D gene (5 bases). The CDR3 is 13 amino acids. The germline gives CDR1 MNHEY, CDR2 SMNVEV (reference sequence).